The 3 T cell receptor beta chains below all came from one sample that was sequenced in a study of cytomegalovirus exposure and HLA in healthy donors. PCR employed 60 Vbeta and 13 Jbeta primers. Assay used: immunoSEQ multiplex PCR; TCRdb lists only in-frame clones, some missing. Among approximately 100,000 clones, around a tenth were seen once, and the ten largest hold less than 6%. The sequenced sample consisted of PBMCs. The receptors stem from a man in his forties in good health and CMV-seropositive.

The CDR3 DNA is TGCGCCAGCAAAACGACAGGGTTGGAGACCCAGTACTTC. It yields the protein CASKTTGLETQYF. The rearrangement uses TRBV10-2 and TRBJ2-5; 7 positions match TRBD1. Trimming removed 7 bases from V and 5 bases from J; junction bases left unmatched: 7. Germline CDR1 reads WSHSY; CDR2 reads SAAADI. CDR3 length: 13 amino acids.

The rearrangement uses TRBV2 and TRBJ2-7, with 8 positions matching TRBD1. Trimming took 5 bases from V and 5 from J; bases not matched to a gene: 8. The CDR3 consists of 14 residues. CDR1 is SNHLY and CDR2 is FYNNEI in the germline V gene. The CDR3 protein is CASSLDRDSNEQYF. The CDR3 region has the DNA TGTGCCAGCAGTTTGGACAGGGATTCCAACGAGCAGTACTTC.

This clone was counted a few times. The rearrangement joins TRBV7-9 to TRBJ2-3; 13 bases align to TRBD2. Germline V CDR1 and CDR2: SEHNR, FQNEAQ (reference sequence). CDR3 size: 16 residues. With V trimmed by 3 bases and J by 6 bases, 6 bases remained unmatched. This CDR3 reads CASSFGTSGILDTQYF. In DNA, the CDR3 is TGTGCCAGCAGCTTCGGGACTAGCGGGATCCTCGATACGCAGTATTTT.